A single T cell receptor beta chain is shown here with its context. As yet, its antigen is unknown. V was pared by 2 bases and J by 5 bases, with 15 bases between. Germline assignment: CDR1 SGHDN and CDR2 FVKESK. This CDR3 has 15 residues. The sample originates from a study of T cell repertoires in aging, cancer and after chemotherapy. Study-level background: Over several months to years, re-sampled healthy donor repertoires clearly shared clones. Millions of TCR reads were in the whole dataset.

Multiplex touch-down PCR with TRB-A/B primers amplified rearranged V-D-J TRB sequences. MiXCR, run by TCRdb on the multiplex PCR reads, gives a single entry per CDR3 protein. The sample lists about 2,000 distinct CDR3 sequences; roughly a quarter were seen once. Study outcomes and limitations: Healthy donors lost TCR diversity with age mainly through richness, cancer patients through richness and evenness.

Peripheral blood genomic DNA, not sorted cells or RNA, was the template. The sequence was collected from a human donor in good health. The rearrangement uses TRBV14 and TRBJ2-5, with a tentative D call TRBD2 (5 bases). The sample taken for sequencing was blood. DNA of the CDR3: TGTGCCAGCAGCCAACTTATCGGGAATGGTGAGACCCAGTACTTC. This sequence encodes CASSQLIGNGETQYF.